Below, 21 T cell receptor beta chains from the same sample are listed, as sequenced in a study of shared clonotypes between healthy human individuals. Sequencing was performed with immunoSEQ multiplex PCR; in TCRdb, only in-frame clones are kept and a portion is missing. Of hundreds of thousands of clones listed, 90% to 97% are singletons. The sequenced sample was naive CD4+ T cells sorted from blood. Regarding subset: CD45RA+ positively selected. The receptors come from a woman aged 25 to 45 in good health.

Comments on this clone: This sample also contains other DNA sequences that code for the same CDR3. The chain has TRBV28 and TRBJ2-5, with D perhaps matching TRBD2 (5 bases). The J call could be wrong; TRBJ2-7 is a better fit for the DNA end. CDR3 length: 12 amino acids. Germline V CDR1 and CDR2: MDHEN, SYDVKM. The DNA for the CDR3 is TGTGCCAGCAGTTTAGGGAGCTACGAGCAGTACTTC. It is translated as CASSLGSYEQYF.

The V gene is TRBV6-5, the J gene TRBJ2-2, with D perhaps TRBD1 or TRBD2 (5 bases each). The CDR3 length is 15 residues. The germline V and J ends were trimmed by 2 bases and 3 bases, with 10 bases remaining between them. Germline lookup yields CDR1 MNHEY and CDR2 SVGAGI. As DNA, the CDR3 is TGTGCCAGCAGTTACGAGGGGCGGGACACCGGGGAGCTGTTTTTT. Its protein product is CASSYEGRDTGELFF.

The chain combines TRBV14 with TRBJ2-5, with D perhaps TRBD1 or TRBD2 (5 bases each). CDR1 and CDR2 from the germline V gene are SGHDN and FVKESK. Trimming pared 1 base from V and 5 bases from J, leaving 20 bases between. This CDR3 has 17 amino acids. Here the CDR3 DNA reads TGTGCCAGCAGCCAAGCTCCAGCGACAGCGTCGGGGGAGACCCAGTACTTC. Its protein is CASSQAPATASGETQYF.

The chain joins TRBV2 to TRBJ2-7, with 7 positions matching TRBD1. Trimming at V came to 3 bases and at J to 0 bases, leaving 11 bases not matched to a gene. The germline gives CDR1 SNHLY, CDR2 FYNNEI. This CDR3 is 17 amino acids long. The CDR3 sequence: CASSETVQGISSYEQYF. The CDR3 nucleotides read TGTGCCAGCAGTGAGACAGTACAGGGGATTAGCTCCTACGAGCAGTACTTC.

The J gene is TRBJ2-7, the V gene TRBV28; 7 bases line up with TRBD1. The germline CDR1 and CDR2 sequences are MDHEN and SYDVKM. With 4 bases clipped from V and 1 base from J, the junction kept 13 bases outside the gene matches. This CDR3 is built from 17 residues. This CDR3 reads CASSSTTSGTASYEQYF. In DNA form, the CDR3 reads TGTGCCAGCAGTTCCACGACATCCGGGACAGCGTCCTACGAGCAGTACTTC.

This rearrangement joins TRBV7-8 to TRBJ1-1; TRBD1 is a possible D gene (5 bases). Germline values: CDR1 SGHVS, CDR2 FQNEAQ. CDR3 length: 14 residues. V was trimmed by 4 bases and J by 10 bases, leaving 19 bases between them. The CDR3 loop is CASSSDEAGVLAFF. The CDR3 DNA follows: TGTGCCAGCAGCTCCGATGAAGCGGGGGTCTTAGCTTTCTTT.

The gene calls are TRBV29-1 and TRBJ1-1, with a tentative D call TRBD1 (5 bases). Germline loops: CDR1 SQVTM, CDR2 ANQGSEA. The CDR3 is made up of 14 amino acids. The V end was cut by 2 bases, the J end by 6 bases, with 16 bases between. The CDR3 DNA is TGCAGCGTTGAATACTGGGGACGGCAGCCTGAAGCTTTCTTT. Its translation is CSVEYWGRQPEAFF.

The J gene is TRBJ2-7, the V gene TRBV27; 14 bases are shared with TRBD2. The CDR3 sequence is 14 residues long. V lost 5 bases and J lost 9; bases outside the gene matches: 6. Germline CDR1 is MNHEY and CDR2 is SMNVEV (reference sequence). The CDR3 DNA reads as TGTGCCAGCAGTACGGGACTAGCGGGAGCGGTGCAGTACTTC. This translates into CASSTGLAGAVQYF.

The CDR3 DNA reads TGTGCCAGTAGTATAGATACAGCGGGAGTTAGGAATGAGCAGTTCTTC. Its translation is CASSIDTAGVRNEQFF. The gene calls are TRBV19 and TRBJ2-1, with TRBD2 identical over 8 bases. J gave up 7 bases and V 0 bases, and 8 bases lay outside the gene matches. The CDR3 totals 16 residues. Germline values: CDR1 LNHDA, CDR2 SQIVND (reference sequence).

The chain links TRBV5-1 to TRBJ2-7; 9 bases line up with TRBD1. Germline V gene sequence: CDR1 SGHRS, CDR2 YFSETQ. This CDR3 spans 15 amino acids. The J segment lost 1 base and the V segment lost 2 bases, leaving 4 bases of the junction unmatched. CDR3 region: CASSFGQGRSYEQYF. Here the CDR3 DNA reads TGCGCCAGCAGCTTCGGACAGGGGAGGTCCTACGAGCAGTACTTC.

The table lists this clone with a count of one. The chain employs TRBV7-2 and TRBJ2-7; no clear D gene. CDR1 and CDR2 from the germline V gene are SGHTA and FQGNSA. The V gene lost 1 base and the J gene lost 3 bases, with 10 bases spanning the gap. This CDR3 region has 14 residues. The CDR3 bases are TGTGCCAGCAGCTTAGGTCGGCCAGTCTACGAGCAGTACTTC. This codes for CASSLGRPVYEQYF.

Concerning this clone itself: At the DNA level, this CDR3 is encoded by other sequences in the same sample as well. The chain is built from TRBV19 and TRBJ2-5; no firm D call. From germline, CDR1 is LNHDA and CDR2 SQIVND (reference sequence). Trimming left V 3 bases short and J 2 bases short, with 7 bases between. The CDR3 consists of 13 residues. The CDR3 region is CASSIRQQETQYF. The CDR3 DNA reads as TGTGCCAGTAGTATTCGGCAGCAAGAGACCCAGTACTTC.

The gene calls are TRBV6-6 and TRBJ1-2; D may be TRBD1 (6 bases). CDR3 size: 15 residues. CDR1 MNHNY and CDR2 SVGAGI come from the germline V gene (reference sequence). V lost 5 bases, J lost 2 bases, and 15 bases lay in between. CDR3 region: CASSDPDRLNYGYTF. The CDR3 DNA reads TGTGCCAGCAGTGACCCGGACAGATTAAACTATGGCTACACCTTC.

The chain combines TRBV2 with TRBJ2-7, with 7 bases matching TRBD1. The germline V gene encodes CDR1 SNHLY and CDR2 FYNNEI. V was clipped by 3 bases and J by 1 base; unmatched bases: 6. The CDR3 has 15 residues. In DNA form, the CDR3 reads TGTGCCAGCAGTGATGAACAGGGGAGTTCCTACGAGCAGTACTTC. It codes for CASSDEQGSSYEQYF.

The chain has TRBV20-1 and TRBJ1-2; 9 bases agree with TRBD1. This CDR3 spans 11 amino acids. The germline V gene has CDR1 DFQATT and CDR2 SNEGSKA (reference sequence). CDR3 in DNA: TGCAGGCGACAGGGGGGCTATGGCTACACCTTC. Residues: CRRQGGYGYTF.

This clone was recorded only once. This chain joins TRBV5-5 and TRBJ1-1, with 7 bases aligning to TRBD1. The germline gives CDR1 SGHKS, CDR2 YYEKEE (reference sequence). CDR3 length: 12 amino acids. V lost 0 bases to trimming and J lost 11 bases; unmatched junction nucleotides: 4. CDR3 amino acids: CASSLGDRDAFF. For the CDR3, the DNA is TGTGCCAGCAGCTTGGGCGACAGGGATGCTTTCTTT.

J is TRBJ2-1 and V is TRBV29-1; a possible D gene is TRBD1 (5 bases). Trimming cost V 4 bases and J 2 bases, with 9 bases left between them. This CDR3 comprises 13 residues. Germline CDR1 and CDR2: SQVTM and ANQGSEA. CDR3 DNA sequence: TGCAGCGTTGTCAGGGTCACCTACAATGAGCAGTTCTTC. It is translated as CSVVRVTYNEQFF.

The CDR3 spells CASSQDPGQEKLFF. The CDR3 DNA reads TGCGCCAGCAGCCAAGATCCGGGACAGGAAAAACTGTTTTTT. The V gene is TRBV4-1, the J gene TRBJ1-4; 7 nucleotides match TRBD1. J was trimmed by 8 bases and V by 0 bases; bases with no gene match: 3. This CDR3 is 14 amino acids long. Per the germline V gene, CDR1 is MGHRA and CDR2 is YSYEKL.

The rearrangement links TRBV6-6 to TRBJ1-3; D remains unclear. The V end was cut by 0 bases, the J end by 2 bases, with 8 bases between. In germline, CDR1 is MNHNY, CDR2 SVGAGI (reference sequence). CDR3 length: 15 amino acids. CDR3 nucleotides: TGTGCCAGCAGTTACTCGCGAACACCTGGAAACACCATATATTTT. Amino acid sequence: CASSYSRTPGNTIYF.

This clone has more than one count but fewer than ten. The chain has TRBV11-2 and TRBJ2-2; D call uncertain. This CDR3 comprises 11 residues. Germline V lookup: CDR1 SGHAT, CDR2 FQNNGV. V lost 7 bases to trimming and J lost 7 bases, with 7 bases between them. CDR3 coding DNA: TGTGCCAGCAACTTTCACGGGGAGCTGTTTTTT. Protein: CASNFHGELFF. The variable domain in full, completed from reference TRBV11-2 and TRBJ2-2, reads EAGVAQSPRYKIIEKRQSVAFWCNPISGHATLYWYQQILGQGPKLLIQFQNNGVVDDSQLPKDRFSAERLKGVDSTLKIQPAKLEDSAVYLCASNFHGELFFGEGSRLTVL.

V gene TRBV28 combines with J gene TRBJ2-7; 9 positions agree with TRBD1. The germline CDR1 and CDR2 sequences are MDHEN and SYDVKM. The CDR3 has 16 residues. Trimming removed 9 bases from V and 1 base from J; junction bases left unmatched: 13. The CDR3 here is CASKTGGTAGSYEQYF. DNA for the CDR3: TGTGCCAGTAAGACAGGGGGAACCGCAGGGTCCTACGAGCAGTACTTC. Based on the CDR3 plus reference TRBV28 and TRBJ2-7, the full variable domain is DVKVTQSSRYLVKRTGEKVFLECVQDMDHENMFWYRQDPGLGLRLIYFSYDVKMKEKGDIPEGYSVSREKKERFSLILESASTNQTSMYLCASKTGGTAGSYEQYFGPGTRLTVT.